This T cell receptor (beta chain) was found in a study of shared clonotypes between healthy human individuals. Here immunoSEQ multiplex PCR was the method, and the copy in TCRdb shows in-frame clones only, minus some. Here the sample spans 2 million or so clones, 85% to 95% being singletons. The CDR3 is made up of 13 amino acids. With 5 bases removed from V and 5 bases from J, the gap between germline ends came to 9 bases. Germline V gives CDR1 SGHDN, CDR2 FVKESK. V gene TRBV14 combines with J gene TRBJ1-4; possible D gene TRBD1, 6 bases. This TCR derives from a man aged 18 to 30 in good health. The sequenced material came from naive CD4+ T cells sorted from blood. Documented subset: CD45RA+ positively selected. The CDR3: CASSMGGNEKLFF. For the CDR3, the DNA is TGTGCCAGCAGCATGGGGGGCAATGAAAAACTGTTTTTT.